A single T cell receptor (beta chain) is shown here with its context. Study members were between 18 and 89 years old and lived in around 24 US regions. Recovered status in Cohort 3 required two negative PCRs, clearance, or symptom resolution. The CDR3 contains 12 residues. Germline V gene lookup returns CDR1 WNHNN and CDR2 SYGVQD (reference sequence). V was clipped by 3 bases and J by 2 bases, with 5 bases between them. This entry comes from a study of blood T cell repertoires in COVID-19. Libraries were prepared by immunoSEQ multiplex PCR; TCRdb keeps only in-frame clonotypes and omits some of them. The sample shows approximately 170,000 clones, roughly 85% of them seen only once.

The chain combines TRBV10-1 with TRBJ2-7; D is unresolved. The sample consisted of PBMCs or T cells enriched from blood (not recorded which). This TCR was sampled from a woman younger than 30 who had recovered from COVID-19. CDR3 sequence: CASSDRPYEQYF. In DNA, the CDR3 is TGCGCCAGCAGTGACAGGCCCTACGAGCAGTACTTC.